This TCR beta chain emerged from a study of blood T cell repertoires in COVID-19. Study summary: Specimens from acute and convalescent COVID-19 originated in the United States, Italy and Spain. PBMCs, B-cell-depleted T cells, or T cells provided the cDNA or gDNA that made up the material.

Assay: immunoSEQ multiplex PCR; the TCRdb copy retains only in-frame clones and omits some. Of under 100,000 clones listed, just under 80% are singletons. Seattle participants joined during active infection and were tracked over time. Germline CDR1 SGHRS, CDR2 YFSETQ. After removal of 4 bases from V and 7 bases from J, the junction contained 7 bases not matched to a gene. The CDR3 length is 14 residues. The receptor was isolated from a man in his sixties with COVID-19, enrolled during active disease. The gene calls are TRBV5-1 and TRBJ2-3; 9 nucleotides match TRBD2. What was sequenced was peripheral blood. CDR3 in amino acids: CASSESPSGNTQYF. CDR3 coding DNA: TGCGCCAGCAGCGAGTCCCCTAGCGGGAATACGCAGTATTTT.